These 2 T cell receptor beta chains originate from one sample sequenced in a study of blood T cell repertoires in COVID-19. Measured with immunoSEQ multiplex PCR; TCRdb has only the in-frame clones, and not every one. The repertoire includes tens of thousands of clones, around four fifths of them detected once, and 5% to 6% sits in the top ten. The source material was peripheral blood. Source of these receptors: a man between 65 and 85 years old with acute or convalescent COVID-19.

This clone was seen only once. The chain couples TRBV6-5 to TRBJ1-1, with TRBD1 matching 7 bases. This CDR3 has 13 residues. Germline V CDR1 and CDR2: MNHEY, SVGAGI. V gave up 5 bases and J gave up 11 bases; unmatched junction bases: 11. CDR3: CASSNTRQGEAFF. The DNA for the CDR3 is TGTGCCAGCAGTAACACCCGACAGGGTGAGGCTTTCTTT.

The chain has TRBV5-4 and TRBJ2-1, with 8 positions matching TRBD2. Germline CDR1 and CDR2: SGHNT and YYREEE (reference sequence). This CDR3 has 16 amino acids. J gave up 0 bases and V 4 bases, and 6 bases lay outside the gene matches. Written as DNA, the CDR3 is TGTGCCAGCAGCCCGGCCGGGACTAGCTCCTACAATGAGCAGTTCTTC. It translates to CASSPAGTSSYNEQFF.